The 6 T cell receptor beta chains listed next were all sequenced from one sample in a study of regulatory dendritic cells for organ transplantation. No antigen has been identified for these receptors. Allogeneic regulatory or mature dendritic cells were co-cultured for roughly five days with CFSE-labeled sorted T cells at 1:10. Sequencing was performed with immunoSEQ multiplex PCR; in TCRdb, only in-frame clones are kept and a portion is missing. The sample consists of 11,000 or so clones, about nine tenths of them appearing once. Sequencing was carried out using naive CD8+ T cells from blood cultured with dendritic cells. Subset denoted: CD45RA+ naive T cells. The receptors here all came from a human donor in good health.

The rearrangement uses TRBV9 and TRBJ1-1, with TRBD1 matching over 11 bases. Germline V gives CDR1 SGDLS, CDR2 YYNGEE. With 3 bases clipped from V and 5 bases from J, the junction kept 6 bases outside the gene matches. The CDR3 covers 15 residues. CDR3 amino acids: CASSAGDRGLTEAFF. In DNA form, the CDR3 reads TGTGCCAGCAGCGCCGGGGACAGGGGGTTGACTGAAGCTTTCTTT.

The CDR3 bases are TGCGCCAGCAGCCAGCACGGGGGCACCGGGGAGCTGTTTTTT. As protein: CASSQHGGTGELFF. V and J are TRBV4-1 and TRBJ2-2, with TRBD2 as a possible D gene (6 bases). This CDR3 region has 14 residues. V lost 3 bases and J lost 4, with 9 bases in between. Germline loops: CDR1 MGHRA, CDR2 YSYEKL.

The chain uses TRBV9 and TRBJ1-1; TRBD1 aligns across 8 bases. After removal of 4 bases from V and 7 bases from J, the junction contained 15 bases not matched to a gene. Germline V gives CDR1 SGDLS, CDR2 YYNGEE. This CDR3 region has 16 residues. The CDR3 here is CASSLGQDIVRNEAFF. The CDR3 bases are TGTGCCAGCAGCTTGGGACAGGATATAGTGCGGAATGAAGCTTTCTTT.

V is TRBV7-9 and J is TRBJ1-2, with D possibly being TRBD1 (5 bases). The CDR3 has 14 amino acids. Looked up from germline, CDR1 is SEHNR and CDR2 is FQNEAQ (reference sequence). V was cut by 1 base and J by 3 bases, with 9 bases left in between. The CDR3 bases are TGTGCCAGCAGCTTAGTTCTGGGGGACTATGGCTACACCTTC. The encoded protein is CASSLVLGDYGYTF. The variable domain in full, with the rest retrieved from reference TRBV7-9 and TRBJ1-2, is DTGVSQNPRHKITKRGQNVTFRCDPISEHNRLYWYRQTLGQGPEFLTYFQNEAQLEKSRLLSDRFSAERPKGSFSTLEIQRTEQGDSAMYLCASSLVLGDYGYTFGSGTRLTVV.

The J gene is TRBJ2-3, the V gene TRBV9; 9 nucleotides align to TRBD2. The J segment lost 3 bases and the V segment lost 1 base, leaving 12 bases of the junction unmatched. CDR1 and CDR2 from the germline V gene are SGDLS and YYNGEE. The CDR3 length is 18 residues. The CDR3 DNA reads TGTGCCAGCAGCGTACGCGCGGGAGGGCCTCGAGGGACAGATACGCAGTATTTT. Residues: CASSVRAGGPRGTDTQYF.

V and J are TRBV4-3 and TRBJ1-1, with a possible D match to TRBD1 (5 bases). Between the trimmed V and J ends, which lost 1 base and 3 bases, there was a span of 21 bases. The germline gives CDR1 LGHNA, CDR2 YSLEER. This CDR3 has 18 amino acids. CDR3 residues: CASSQGMGGWGLDTEAFF. The CDR3 DNA reads as TGCGCCAGCAGCCAAGGAATGGGAGGCTGGGGGTTGGACACTGAAGCTTTCTTT.